This T cell receptor beta chain was captured by sequencing in a study of OX40 agonist ivuxolimab in advanced cancers. Sequencing was performed with immunoSEQ multiplex PCR; in TCRdb, only in-frame clones are kept and a portion is missing. The data contain approximately 70,000 clones, about nine tenths of them singletons. This clone was seen once. The origin of this receptor is an adult with an advanced solid tumor such as melanoma, head and neck, liver or kidney cancer. Sequenced material: CD4+ or CD8+ T cells sorted from blood, taken in a trial of the OX40 agonist ivuxolimab.

Written as DNA, the CDR3 is TGCGCCAGCAGCGTGGGACAGGGGACTGAAGCTTTCTTT. Residues: CASSVGQGTEAFF. The chain couples TRBV5-1 to TRBJ1-1; 10 nucleotides line up with TRBD1. The ends lost 4 bases at V and 5 bases at J; junction bases unmatched: 2. This CDR3 has 13 amino acids. Germline V lookup: CDR1 SGHRS, CDR2 YFSETQ.